The source of this T cell receptor beta chain is a study of human T cells and chemical hapten exposure. As for time point: patch test 3, about 24 weeks after DPC sensitization. Treatment described: therapeutic diphenylcyclopropenone sensitization with weekly scalp DPC. TCRdb re-derived calls from the RACE reads in MiXCR, one entry per CDR3 protein. Altogether some 180,000 distinct CDR3 sequences are present, approximately 26% being singletons, with the ten largest covering 2% to 2.5%. This material consisted of whole blood, taken in connection with sensitization to the hapten diphenylcyclopropenone (DPC). The receptor's source is a woman aged 40 to 50 with alopecia areata. Some clones in this sample may be carry-over from other donors' samples.

CDR3 loop: CASSPAGVTDTQYF. The CDR3 DNA is TGTGCCAGCAGCCCAGCGGGAGTTACAGATACGCAGTATTTT. The gene calls are TRBV7-2 and TRBJ2-3; 8 positions agree with TRBD2. The CDR3 runs to 14 residues. Germline V gene data show CDR1 as SGHTA and CDR2 as FQGNSA. Losses at the gene ends were 5 bases for V and 3 bases for J; bases not matched to a gene: 4.